These T cell receptor beta chains were read from a single sample in a study of blood T cell repertoires in COVID-19. This table comes from immunoSEQ multiplex PCR, and its TCRdb copy is limited to in-frame clones, with some not included. The profile shows a few hundred thousand clones, under 90% of them singletons. Sequences were obtained from peripheral blood. These receptors were obtained from a woman aged 18-30 years with acute or convalescent COVID-19. Both conserved end residues are part of each CDR3. D genes are given only for firm matches. For some rows the clone size is stated as once, few or many, or as a class when expanded; others skip it.

clone_size,d_call,v_call,j_call,cdr3_aa,cdr3_nt
NA,NA,TRBV21-1,TRBJ1-5,CASSKGPGVGGNQPQHF,TGTGCCAGCAGCAAGGGCCCCGGGGTTGGGGGCAATCAGCCCCAGCATTTT
once,TRBD2,TRBV19,TRBJ2-1,CASGEGREYNEQFF,TGTGCCAGTGGGGAAGGGCGGGAGTACAATGAGCAGTTCTTC
NA,NA,TRBV6-1,TRBJ1-2,CASSEGLGWGPYGYTF,TGTGCCAGCAGTGAAGGTCTGGGTTGGGGGCCCTATGGCTACACCTTC
NA,TRBD1,TRBV5-4,TRBJ1-6,CASSPGSGTGNNSPLHF,TGTGCCAGCAGCCCCGGGTCCGGGACAGGAAATAATTCACCCCTCCACTTT
once,NA,TRBV20-1,TRBJ1-4,CSASELGRTNEKLFF,TGCAGTGCTAGTGAGTTAGGGAGAACTAATGAAAAACTGTTTTTT
NA,NA,TRBV5-1,TRBJ2-7,CASSLFGGAGTDQYF,TGCGCCAGCAGCTTGTTTGGAGGAGCGGGTACCGACCAGTACTTC
NA,NA,TRBV9,TRBJ1-3,CASSPGVFSSGNTIYF,TGTGCCAGCAGCCCCGGGGTCTTCAGCTCTGGAAACACCATATATTTT
NA,TRBD1,TRBV5-4,TRBJ1-1,CASSPGGLTESNTEAFF,TGTGCCAGCAGCCCAGGGGGCCTGACAGAATCGAACACTGAAGCTTTCTTT
NA,NA,TRBV12-3/TRBV12-4,TRBJ1-2,CASSLWGGGYTF,TGTGCCAGCAGTTTGTGGGGAGGCGGCTACACCTTC
NA,NA,TRBV9,TRBJ2-1,CASSAGAGPYNEQFF,TGTGCCAGCAGCGCTGGTGCGGGACCATACAATGAGCAGTTCTTC
few,NA,TRBV23-1,TRBJ2-7,CASSQSMGGEASSYEQYF,TGCGCCAGCAGTCAATCGATGGGCGGGGAGGCTAGCTCCTACGAGCAGTACTTC
NA,NA,TRBV18,TRBJ2-1,CASSPLSQGNRVNEQFF,TGTGCCAGCTCACCACTTTCCCAGGGTAATCGGGTAAATGAGCAGTTCTTC
NA,TRBD1,TRBV4-3,TRBJ1-2,CASSQVAGQGVSNYGYTF,TGCGCCAGCAGCCAAGTGGCGGGACAGGGAGTCAGTAACTATGGCTACACCTTC
NA,TRBD2,TRBV6-2/TRBV6-3,TRBJ2-1,CASSYRASGGPYNEQFF,TGTGCCAGCAGTTACAGGGCTAGCGGTGGGCCCTACAATGAGCAGTTCTTC
NA,TRBD2,TRBV27,TRBJ2-7,CASSFHFITRREGGEQYF,TGTGCCAGCAGTTTCCATTTCATTACAAGGCGGGAGGGTGGCGAGCAGTACTTC
many,NA,TRBV21-1,TRBJ1-5,CASSQNRSSQPQHF,TGTGCCAGCAGCCAGAACAGGTCAAGTCAGCCCCAGCATTTT
NA,NA,TRBV18,TRBJ2-2,CASSPPSQAAPGELFF,TGTGCCAGCTCACCACCGTCACAGGCTGCACCCGGGGAGCTGTTTTTT
NA,NA,TRBV30,TRBJ2-2,CAWSRGTMGSEELFF,TGTGCCTGGAGTCGCGGGACCATGGGTTCCGAGGAGCTGTTTTTT
NA,NA,TRBV27,TRBJ2-1,CASSLSQTNEQFF,TGTGCCAGCAGTTTATCACAAACAAATGAGCAGTTCTTC
NA,NA,TRBV5-1,TRBJ1-5,CASSPRGGPTQHF,TGCGCCAGCAGCCCAAGAGGGGGTCCGACCCAGCATTTT
NA,TRBD1,TRBV10-1,TRBJ1-5,CASRRQGVSNQPQHF,TGCGCCAGCAGGAGACAGGGAGTTAGCAATCAGCCCCAGCATTTT
NA,NA,TRBV4-1,TRBJ2-7,CASSQLIGLLNPYEQYF,TGCGCCAGCAGCCAGCTCATCGGTCTTTTGAACCCCTACGAGCAGTACTTC
NA,NA,TRBV11-3,TRBJ2-7,CASSLGSSYEQYF,TGTGCCAGCAGCTTAGGCAGCTCCTACGAGCAGTACTTC
NA,NA,TRBV5-3,TRBJ1-4,CARSLLTGRPGKLFF,TGTGCCAGAAGCTTGTTGACAGGTCGGCCGGGGAAACTGTTTTTT
few,NA,TRBV15,TRBJ1-2,CATSRGPQVHYGYTF,TGTGCCACCAGCAGAGGTCCGCAGGTTCACTATGGCTACACCTTC
NA,NA,TRBV9,TRBJ2-3,CASSRGATTDTQYF,TGTGCCAGCAGCCGGGGTGCCACCACAGATACGCAGTATTTT
NA,TRBD1,TRBV18,TRBJ1-6,CASSPQEGTGSSPLHF,TGTGCCAGCTCACCACAGGAAGGGACAGGGAGCTCACCCCTCCACTTT
once,NA,TRBV25-1,TRBJ1-2,CASSTSGGYTF,NA
NA,NA,TRBV9,TRBJ1-6,CASSPHSSSYNSPLHF,TGTGCCAGCAGCCCACACAGTAGCTCCTATAATTCACCCCTCCACTTT
NA,TRBD2,TRBV10-3,TRBJ2-4,CAIRGGLETYF,TGTGCCATCAGGGGGGGACTAGAGACGTACTTC
NA,NA,TRBV28,TRBJ2-1,CASSLQGTDYNEQFF,TGTGCCAGCAGCCTACAGGGTACTGACTACAATGAGCAGTTCTTC
NA,NA,TRBV24-1,TRBJ1-1,CATSDSQGMNTEAFF,TGTGCCACCAGTGATTCGCAGGGGATGAACACTGAAGCTTTCTTT
NA,NA,TRBV19,TRBJ2-3,CASSGQAGDTQYF,TGTGCCAGTAGTGGACAGGCGGGGGATACGCAGTATTTT
NA,TRBD2,TRBV30,TRBJ2-5,CAWTSGREWETQYF,TGTGCCTGGACTAGCGGGAGGGAATGGGAGACCCAGTACTTC
NA,NA,TRBV4-3,TRBJ2-5,CASSQEGGISETQYF,TGCGCCAGCAGCCAAGAGGGGGGTATATCAGAGACCCAGTACTTC
NA,NA,TRBV28,TRBJ2-4,CASSIPQGSNIQYF,TGTGCCAGCAGCATTCCTCAGGGGTCGAACATTCAGTACTTC
once,NA,TRBV6-1,TRBJ1-2,CATDPPQVGYGYTF,TGTGCCACGGATCCCCCCCAGGTCGGCTACGGCTACACCTTC
NA,TRBD2,TRBV5-1,TRBJ2-5,CASSFGGSGSWETQYF,TGCGCCAGCAGCTTCGGCGGGAGTGGATCGTGGGAGACCCAGTACTTC
NA,TRBD2,TRBV6-5,TRBJ2-1,CASSYGGDPRAPFF,TGTGCCAGCAGTTACGGGGGGGACCCCAGGGCTCCGTTCTTC
NA,TRBD1,TRBV6-5,TRBJ1-3,CASSPGDSSGNTIYF,TGTGCCAGCAGTCCCGGGGACAGTTCTGGAAACACCATATATTTT
NA,TRBD2,TRBV7-2,TRBJ2-1,CASSRPGTSYNEQFF,TGTGCCAGCAGCCGGCCCGGGACTAGCTACAATGAGCAGTTCTTC
NA,TRBD2,TRBV6-2/TRBV6-3,TRBJ2-2,CASSYRLAGDTGELFF,TGTGCCAGCAGTTACAGGCTAGCGGGAGACACCGGGGAGCTGTTTTTT
NA,TRBD1,TRBV4-3,TRBJ1-2,CASSPDPGTGYGGYTF,TGCGCCAGCAGCCCCGATCCCGGGACAGGGTATGGTGGCTACACCTTC
NA,TRBD1,TRBV14,TRBJ1-1,CASSLGGQRNTEAFF,TGTGCCAGCAGCCTTGGGGGACAGCGGAACACTGAAGCTTTCTTT
NA,NA,TRBV12-3/TRBV12-4,TRBJ2-1,CASADSGNEQFF,TGTGCCAGCGCGGACTCGGGCAATGAGCAGTTCTTC
once,TRBD1,TRBV18,TRBJ1-2,CASSPRDSGYGYTF,TGTGCCAGCTCACCAAGGGACAGCGGCTATGGCTACACCTTC
few,TRBD1,TRBV3-1/TRBV3-2,TRBJ1-5,CASSLGQANNQPQHF,TGTGCCAGCAGCTTGGGACAGGCGAACAATCAGCCCCAGCATTTT
NA,NA,TRBV30,TRBJ1-6,CAWSVPSSPLHF,TGTGCCTGGAGCGTCCCTAGTTCACCCCTCCACTTT